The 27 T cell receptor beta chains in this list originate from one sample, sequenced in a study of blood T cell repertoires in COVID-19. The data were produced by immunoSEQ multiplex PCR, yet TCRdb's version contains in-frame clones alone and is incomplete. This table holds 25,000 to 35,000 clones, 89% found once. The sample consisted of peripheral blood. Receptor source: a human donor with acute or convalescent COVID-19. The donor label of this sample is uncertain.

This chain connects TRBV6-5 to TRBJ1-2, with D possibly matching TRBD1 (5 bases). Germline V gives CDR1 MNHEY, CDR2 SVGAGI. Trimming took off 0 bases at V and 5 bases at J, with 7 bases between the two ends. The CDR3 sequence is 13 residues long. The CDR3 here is CASSYSGVYGYTF. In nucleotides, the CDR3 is TGTGCCAGCAGTTACTCAGGGGTATATGGCTACACCTTC.

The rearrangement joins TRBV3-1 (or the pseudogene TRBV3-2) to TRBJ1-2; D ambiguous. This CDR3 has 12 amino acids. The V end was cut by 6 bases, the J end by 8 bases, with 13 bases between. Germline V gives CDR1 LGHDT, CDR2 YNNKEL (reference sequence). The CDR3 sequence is CASRGGSEGYTF. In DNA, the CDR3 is TGTGCCAGCAGGGGAGGTAGTGAGGGCTACACCTTC.

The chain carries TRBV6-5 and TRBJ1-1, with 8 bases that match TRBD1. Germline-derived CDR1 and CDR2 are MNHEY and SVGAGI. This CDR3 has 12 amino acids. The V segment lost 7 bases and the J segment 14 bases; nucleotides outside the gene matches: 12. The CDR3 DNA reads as TGTGCCAGCAACCGAGGACAGGGCAGCATATTCTTT. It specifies CASNRGQGSIFF.

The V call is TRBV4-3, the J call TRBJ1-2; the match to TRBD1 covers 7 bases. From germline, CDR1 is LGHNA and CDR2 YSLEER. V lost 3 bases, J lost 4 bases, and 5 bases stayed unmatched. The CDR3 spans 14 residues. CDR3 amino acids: CASSHWGDSYGYTF. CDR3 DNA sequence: TGCGCCAGCAGCCATTGGGGGGACAGCTATGGCTACACCTTC.

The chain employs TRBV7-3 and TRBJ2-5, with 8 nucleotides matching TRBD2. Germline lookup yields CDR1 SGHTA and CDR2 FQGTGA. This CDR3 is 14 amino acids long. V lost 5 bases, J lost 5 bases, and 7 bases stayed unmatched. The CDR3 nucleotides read TGTGCCAGCAGCATCAGCGGGAGAGGTGAGACCCAGTACTTC. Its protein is CASSISGRGETQYF.

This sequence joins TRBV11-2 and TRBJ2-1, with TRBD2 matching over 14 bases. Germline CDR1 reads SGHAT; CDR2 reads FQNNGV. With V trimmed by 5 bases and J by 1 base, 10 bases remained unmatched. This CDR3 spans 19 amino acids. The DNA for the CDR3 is TGTGCCAGCAGCCCCCGCGGACTAGCGGGAGGACGGTCCTACAATGAGCAGTTCTTC. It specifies CASSPRGLAGGRSYNEQFF.

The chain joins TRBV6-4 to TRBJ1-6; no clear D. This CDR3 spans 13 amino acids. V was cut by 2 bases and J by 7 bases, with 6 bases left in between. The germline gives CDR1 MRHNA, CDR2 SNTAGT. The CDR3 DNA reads TGTGCCAGCAGTGACAGGGAGAATTCACCCCTCCACTTT. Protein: CASSDRENSPLHF.

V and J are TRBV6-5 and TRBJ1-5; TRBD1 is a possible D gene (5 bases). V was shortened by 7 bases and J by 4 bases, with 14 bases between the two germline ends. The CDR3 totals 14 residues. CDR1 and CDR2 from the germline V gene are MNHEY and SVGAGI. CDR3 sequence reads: CASIKLQGNQPQHF. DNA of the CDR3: TGTGCCAGCATTAAACTCCAGGGAAATCAGCCCCAGCATTTT.

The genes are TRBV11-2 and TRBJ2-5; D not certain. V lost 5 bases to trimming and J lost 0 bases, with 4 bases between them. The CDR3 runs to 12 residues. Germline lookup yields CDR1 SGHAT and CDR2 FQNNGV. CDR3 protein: CASSRNQETQYF. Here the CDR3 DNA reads TGTGCCAGCAGCCGTAACCAAGAGACCCAGTACTTC. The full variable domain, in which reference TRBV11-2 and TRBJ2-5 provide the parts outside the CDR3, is EAGVAQSPRYKIIEKRQSVAFWCNPISGHATLYWYQQILGQGPKLLIQFQNNGVVDDSQLPKDRFSAERLKGVDSTLKIQPAKLEDSAVYLCASSRNQETQYFGPGTRLLVL.

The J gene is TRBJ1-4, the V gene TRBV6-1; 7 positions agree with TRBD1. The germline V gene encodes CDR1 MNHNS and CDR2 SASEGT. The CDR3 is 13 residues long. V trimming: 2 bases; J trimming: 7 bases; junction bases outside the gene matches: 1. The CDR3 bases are TGTGCCAGCAGTGAACAGGGGGGTGAAAAACTGTTTTTT. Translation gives CASSEQGGEKLFF.

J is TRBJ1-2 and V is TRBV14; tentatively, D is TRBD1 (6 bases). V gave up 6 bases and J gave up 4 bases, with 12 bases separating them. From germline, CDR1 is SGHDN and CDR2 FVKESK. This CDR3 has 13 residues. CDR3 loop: CASSYDRRYGYTF. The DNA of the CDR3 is TGTGCCAGCAGTTATGACAGGCGCTATGGCTACACCTTC.

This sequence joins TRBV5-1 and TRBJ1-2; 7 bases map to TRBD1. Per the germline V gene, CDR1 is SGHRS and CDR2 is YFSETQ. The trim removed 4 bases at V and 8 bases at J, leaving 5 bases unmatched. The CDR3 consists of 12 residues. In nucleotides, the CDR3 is TGCGCCAGCAGCACGACAGGGCAGGGCTACACCTTC. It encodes CASSTTGQGYTF.

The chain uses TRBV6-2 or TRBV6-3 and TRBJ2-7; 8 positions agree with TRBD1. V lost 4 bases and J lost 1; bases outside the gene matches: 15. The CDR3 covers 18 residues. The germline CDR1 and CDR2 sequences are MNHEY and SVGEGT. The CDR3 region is CASSFSGGRRITSYEQYF. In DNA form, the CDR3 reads TGTGCCAGCAGTTTCTCAGGGGGCCGAAGGATAACGTCCTACGAGCAGTACTTC.

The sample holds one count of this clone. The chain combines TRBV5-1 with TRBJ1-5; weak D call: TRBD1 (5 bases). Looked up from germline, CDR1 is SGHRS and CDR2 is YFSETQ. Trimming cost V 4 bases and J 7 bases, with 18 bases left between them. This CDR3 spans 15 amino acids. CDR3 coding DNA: TGCGCCAGCAGCCTGGGGGGAGGGCTGAAACAGCCCCAGCATTTT. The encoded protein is CASSLGGGLKQPQHF.

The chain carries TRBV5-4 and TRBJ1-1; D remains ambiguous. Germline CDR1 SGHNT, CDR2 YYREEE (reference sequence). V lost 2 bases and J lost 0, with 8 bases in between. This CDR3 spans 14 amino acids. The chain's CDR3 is CASSFTYMNTEAFF. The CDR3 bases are TGTGCCAGCAGCTTTACATACATGAACACTGAAGCTTTCTTT.

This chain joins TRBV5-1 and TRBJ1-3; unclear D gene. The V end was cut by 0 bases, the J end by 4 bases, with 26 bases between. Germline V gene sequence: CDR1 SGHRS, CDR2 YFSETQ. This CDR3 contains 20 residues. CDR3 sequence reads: CASSLGGITYKVSLGNTIYF. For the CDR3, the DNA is TGCGCCAGCAGCTTGGGAGGCATCACCTATAAGGTTAGTCTCGGAAACACCATATATTTT.

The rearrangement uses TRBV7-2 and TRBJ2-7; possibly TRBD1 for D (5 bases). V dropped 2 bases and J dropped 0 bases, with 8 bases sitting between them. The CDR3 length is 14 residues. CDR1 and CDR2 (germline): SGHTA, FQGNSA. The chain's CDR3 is CASSLQGSSYEQYF. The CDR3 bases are TGTGCCAGCAGCTTACAGGGAAGCTCCTACGAGCAGTACTTC.

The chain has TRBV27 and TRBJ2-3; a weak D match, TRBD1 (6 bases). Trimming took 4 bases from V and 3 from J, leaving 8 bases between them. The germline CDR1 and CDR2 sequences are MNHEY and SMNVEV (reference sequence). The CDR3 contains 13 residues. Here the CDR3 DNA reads TGTGCCAGCAGTTCGCAGGGGACAGATACGCAGTATTTT. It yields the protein CASSSQGTDTQYF.

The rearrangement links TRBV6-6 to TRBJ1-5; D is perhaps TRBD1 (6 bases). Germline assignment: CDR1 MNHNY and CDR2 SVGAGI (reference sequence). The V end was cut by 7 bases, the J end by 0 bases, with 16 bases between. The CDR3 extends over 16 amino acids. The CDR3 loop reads CASKGGDGDSNQPQHF. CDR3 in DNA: TGTGCCAGCAAAGGGGGGGATGGGGATAGCAATCAGCCCCAGCATTTT.

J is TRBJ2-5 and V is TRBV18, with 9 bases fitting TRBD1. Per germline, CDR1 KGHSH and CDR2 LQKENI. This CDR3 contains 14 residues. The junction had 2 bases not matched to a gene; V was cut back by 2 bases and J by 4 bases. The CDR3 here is CASSPGTGRETQYF. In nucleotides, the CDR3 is TGTGCCAGCTCACCAGGGACAGGGCGAGAGACCCAGTACTTC.

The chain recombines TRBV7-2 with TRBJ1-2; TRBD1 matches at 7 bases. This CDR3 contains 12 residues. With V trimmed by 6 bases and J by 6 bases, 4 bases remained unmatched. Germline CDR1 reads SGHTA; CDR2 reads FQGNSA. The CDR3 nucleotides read TGTGCCAGCAGACCCCAGGGGGATGGCTACACCTTC. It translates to CASRPQGDGYTF.

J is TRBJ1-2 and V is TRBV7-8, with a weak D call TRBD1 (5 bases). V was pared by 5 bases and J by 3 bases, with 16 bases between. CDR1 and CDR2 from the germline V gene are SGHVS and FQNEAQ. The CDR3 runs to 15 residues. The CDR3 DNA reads TGTGCCAGCAGCCACTTTGTAGGGGCTGACTATGGCTACACCTTC. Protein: CASSHFVGADYGYTF.

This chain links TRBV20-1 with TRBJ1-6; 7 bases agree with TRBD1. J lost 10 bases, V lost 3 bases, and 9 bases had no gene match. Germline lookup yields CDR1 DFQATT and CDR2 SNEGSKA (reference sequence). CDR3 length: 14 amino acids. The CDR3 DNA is TGCAGTGCTAGTCCACTAGGGGGCGGCTCACCCCTCCACTTT. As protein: CSASPLGGGSPLHF.

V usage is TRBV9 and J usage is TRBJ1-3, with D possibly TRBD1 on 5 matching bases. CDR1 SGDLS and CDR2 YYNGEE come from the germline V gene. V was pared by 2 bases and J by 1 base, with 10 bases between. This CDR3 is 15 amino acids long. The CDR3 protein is CASSVSGQSGNTIYF. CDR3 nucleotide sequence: TGTGCCAGCAGCGTGTCAGGGCAATCTGGAAACACCATATATTTT. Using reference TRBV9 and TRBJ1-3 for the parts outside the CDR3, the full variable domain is DSGVTQTPKHLITATGQRVTLRCSPRSGDLSVYWYQQSLDQGLQFLIQYYNGEERAKGNILERFSAQQFPDLHSELNLSSLELGDSALYFCASSVSGQSGNTIYFGEGSWLTVV.

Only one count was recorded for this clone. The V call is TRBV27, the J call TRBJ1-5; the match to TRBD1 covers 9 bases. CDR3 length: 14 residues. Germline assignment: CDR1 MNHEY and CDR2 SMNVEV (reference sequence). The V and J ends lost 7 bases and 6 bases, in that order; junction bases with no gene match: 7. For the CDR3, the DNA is TGTGCCAGCAAAACACAGGGGGCGATTCAGCCCCAGCATTTT. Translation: CASKTQGAIQPQHF.

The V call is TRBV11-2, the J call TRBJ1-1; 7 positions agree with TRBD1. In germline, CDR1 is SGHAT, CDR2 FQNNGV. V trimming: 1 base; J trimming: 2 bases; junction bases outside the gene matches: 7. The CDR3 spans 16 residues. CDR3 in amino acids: CASSLVMGQPNTEAFF. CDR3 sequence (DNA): TGTGCCAGCAGCTTAGTGATGGGACAGCCAAACACTGAAGCTTTCTTT.

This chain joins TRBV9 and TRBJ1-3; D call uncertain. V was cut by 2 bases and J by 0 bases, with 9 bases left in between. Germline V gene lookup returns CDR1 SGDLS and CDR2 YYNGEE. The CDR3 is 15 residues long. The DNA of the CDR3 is TGTGCCAGCAGCGTTTTGGGCAGCTCTGGAAACACCATATATTTT. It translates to CASSVLGSSGNTIYF.